This entry is about one T cell receptor beta chain. The sample originates from a study of blood T cell repertoires in COVID-19. The method was immunoSEQ multiplex PCR; TCRdb's version includes in-frame clones alone and lacks a portion of them. The sample holds approximately 310,000 clones, approximately 87% seen once. Germline lookup yields CDR1 MDHEN and CDR2 SYDVKM. This CDR3 is built from 14 residues. V lost 3 bases, J lost 0 bases, and 8 bases lay in between. This clonotype was obtained from a woman aged 45-65 years who had recovered from COVID-19. The specimen was peripheral blood. The rearrangement uses TRBV28 and TRBJ1-1; D gene unclear. Here the CDR3 DNA reads TGTGCCAGCAGTTTGCGCGGAGTGAACACTGAAGCTTTCTTT. It yields the protein CASSLRGVNTEAFF.